The clone carrying this T cell receptor beta chain appeared once. No antigen is known for it. The data were obtained in a study of blood T cells in healthy people across ages. Study results and caveats: Higher naive T cell percentage went strongly together with higher TCR beta diversity.

CDR1 and CDR2 from the germline V gene are SGHNT and YENEEA. V was trimmed by 0 bases and J by 6 bases, leaving 9 bases between them. CDR3 length: 14 amino acids. Per sample, at least 6 micrograms of total RNA were extracted. Alongside a J-beta primer mix, a sample-barcoded 5' primer served in a second PCR lasting roughly 6 to 11 cycles. TCRdb fed the 5' RACE reads into MiXCR, producing one record per CDR3 protein. The table records approximately 830,000 distinct CDR3 sequences, 62% of them present only once. Sequencing was done on a sample of blood. The rearrangement joins TRBV11-3 to TRBJ2-1, with TRBD2 as a possible D gene (5 bases). The origin of this receptor is a man aged 25 to 45 in good health. This chain's CDR3 is CASSLDKRGNEQFF. The CDR3 DNA follows: TGTGCCAGCAGCTTAGATAAACGGGGCAATGAGCAGTTCTTC.